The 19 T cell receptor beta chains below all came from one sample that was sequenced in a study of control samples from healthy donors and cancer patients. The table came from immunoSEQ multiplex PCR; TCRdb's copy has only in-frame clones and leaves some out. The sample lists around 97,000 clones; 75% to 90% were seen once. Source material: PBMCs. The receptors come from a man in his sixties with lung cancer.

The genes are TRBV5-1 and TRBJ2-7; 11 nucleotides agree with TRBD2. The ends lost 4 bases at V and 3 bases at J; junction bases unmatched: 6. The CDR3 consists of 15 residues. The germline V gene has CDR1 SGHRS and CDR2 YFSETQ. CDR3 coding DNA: TGCGCCAGCAGCAAGGCCGGGACTAGCGGCTACGAGCAGTACTTC. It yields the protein CASSKAGTSGYEQYF.

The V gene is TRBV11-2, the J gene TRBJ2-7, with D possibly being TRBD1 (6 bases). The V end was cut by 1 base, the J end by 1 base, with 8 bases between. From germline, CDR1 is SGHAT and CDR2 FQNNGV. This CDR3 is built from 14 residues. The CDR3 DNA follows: TGTGCCAGCAGCTTAGGAGGGGGATCCTACGAGCAGTACTTC. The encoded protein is CASSLGGGSYEQYF.

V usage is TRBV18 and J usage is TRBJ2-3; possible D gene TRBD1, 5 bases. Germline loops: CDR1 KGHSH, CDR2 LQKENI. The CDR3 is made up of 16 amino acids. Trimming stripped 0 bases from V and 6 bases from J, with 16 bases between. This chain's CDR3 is CASSPPRQGGGDTQYF. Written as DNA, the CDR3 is TGTGCCAGCTCACCACCGAGGCAGGGCGGTGGGGATACGCAGTATTTT.

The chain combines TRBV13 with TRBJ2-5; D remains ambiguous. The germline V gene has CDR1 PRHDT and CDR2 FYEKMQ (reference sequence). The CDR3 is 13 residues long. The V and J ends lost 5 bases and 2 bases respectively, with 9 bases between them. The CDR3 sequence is CASSPVGQETQYF. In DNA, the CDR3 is TGTGCCAGCAGCCCTGTGGGGCAAGAGACCCAGTACTTC.

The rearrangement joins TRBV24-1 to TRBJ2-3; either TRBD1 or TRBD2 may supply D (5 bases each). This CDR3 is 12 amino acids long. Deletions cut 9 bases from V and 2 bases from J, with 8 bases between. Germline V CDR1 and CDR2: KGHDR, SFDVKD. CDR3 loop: CATGDPTDTQYF. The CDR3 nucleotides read TGTGCCACCGGGGACCCCACAGATACGCAGTATTTT.

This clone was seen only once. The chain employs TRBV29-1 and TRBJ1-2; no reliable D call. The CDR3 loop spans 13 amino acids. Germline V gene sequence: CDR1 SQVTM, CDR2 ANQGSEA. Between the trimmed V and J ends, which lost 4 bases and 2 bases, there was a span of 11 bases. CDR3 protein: CSVVEQTNYGYTF. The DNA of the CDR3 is TGCAGCGTTGTGGAACAGACAAACTATGGCTACACCTTC.

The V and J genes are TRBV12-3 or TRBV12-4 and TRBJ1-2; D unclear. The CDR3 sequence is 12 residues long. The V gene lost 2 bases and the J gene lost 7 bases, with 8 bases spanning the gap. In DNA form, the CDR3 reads TGTGCCAGCAGTTTACCGGGGAGTGGCTACACCTTC. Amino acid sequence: CASSLPGSGYTF.

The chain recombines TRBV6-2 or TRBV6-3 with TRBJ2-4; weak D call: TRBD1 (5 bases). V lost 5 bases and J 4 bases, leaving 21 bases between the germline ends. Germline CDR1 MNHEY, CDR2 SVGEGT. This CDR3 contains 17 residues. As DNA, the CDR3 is TGTGCCAGCAGTGACCGGACATTCGGGTCTAAAAAAAACATTCAGTACTTC. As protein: CASSDRTFGSKKNIQYF.

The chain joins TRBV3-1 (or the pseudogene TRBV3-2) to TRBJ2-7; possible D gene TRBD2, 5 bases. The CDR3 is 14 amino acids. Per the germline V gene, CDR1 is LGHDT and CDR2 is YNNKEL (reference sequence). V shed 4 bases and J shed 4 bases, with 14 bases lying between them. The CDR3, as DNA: TGTGCCAGCAGCCCTCTAGCCAGAATTTACGAGCAGTACTTC. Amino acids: CASSPLARIYEQYF.

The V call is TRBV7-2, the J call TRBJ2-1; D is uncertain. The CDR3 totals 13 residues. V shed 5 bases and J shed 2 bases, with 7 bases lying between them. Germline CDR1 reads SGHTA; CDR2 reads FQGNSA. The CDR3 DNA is TGTGCCAGCAGCAGGTTTACCTACAATGAGCAGTTCTTC. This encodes CASSRFTYNEQFF.

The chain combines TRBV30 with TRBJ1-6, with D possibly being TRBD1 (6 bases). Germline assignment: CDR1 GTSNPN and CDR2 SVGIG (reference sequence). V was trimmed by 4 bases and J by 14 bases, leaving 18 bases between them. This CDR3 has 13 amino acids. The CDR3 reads CAWTEESNRALHF. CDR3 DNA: TGTGCCTGGACGGAGGAGAGCAACAGGGCCCTCCACTTT.

The CDR3 DNA reads as TGTGCCAGCAGCTTAGGCGTTGTGACAGGGTCTAACACCGGGGAGCTGTTTTTT. This codes for CASSLGVVTGSNTGELFF. The chain couples TRBV7-9 to TRBJ2-2, with TRBD1 matching over 7 bases. The CDR3 is 18 residues long. With 1 base clipped from V and 2 bases from J, the junction kept 10 bases outside the gene matches. Germline CDR1 and CDR2: SEHNR and FQNEAQ (reference sequence).

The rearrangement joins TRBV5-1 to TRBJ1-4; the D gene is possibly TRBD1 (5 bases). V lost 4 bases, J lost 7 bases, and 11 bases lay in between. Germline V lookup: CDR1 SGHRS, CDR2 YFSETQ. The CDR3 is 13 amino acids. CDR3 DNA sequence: TGCGCCAGCAGCAACAGGCGGGGTGAAAAACTGTTTTTT. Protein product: CASSNRRGEKLFF.

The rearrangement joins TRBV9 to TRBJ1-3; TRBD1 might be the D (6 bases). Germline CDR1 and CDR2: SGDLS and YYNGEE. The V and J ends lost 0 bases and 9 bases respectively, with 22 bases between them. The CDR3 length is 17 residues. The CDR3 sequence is CASSVATMGGRESTIYF. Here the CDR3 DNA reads TGTGCCAGCAGCGTAGCTACTATGGGGGGCAGGGAGAGCACCATATATTTT.

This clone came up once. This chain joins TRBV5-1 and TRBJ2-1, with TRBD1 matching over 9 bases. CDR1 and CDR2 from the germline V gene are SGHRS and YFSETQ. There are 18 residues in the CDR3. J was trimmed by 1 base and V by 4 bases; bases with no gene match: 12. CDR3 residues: CASSALDRGAASYNEQFF. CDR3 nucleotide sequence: TGCGCCAGCAGCGCCTTGGACAGGGGAGCCGCTTCCTACAATGAGCAGTTCTTC.

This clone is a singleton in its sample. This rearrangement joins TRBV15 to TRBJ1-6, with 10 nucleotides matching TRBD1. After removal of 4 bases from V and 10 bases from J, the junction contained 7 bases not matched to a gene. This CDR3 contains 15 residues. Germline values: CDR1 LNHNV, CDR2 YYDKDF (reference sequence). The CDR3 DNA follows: TGTGCCACCAGCACTAATCCGGGACAGGGGTCACCCCTCCACTTT. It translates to CATSTNPGQGSPLHF. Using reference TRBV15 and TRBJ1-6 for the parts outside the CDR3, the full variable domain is DAMVIQNPRYQVTQFGKPVTLSCSQTLNHNVMYWYQQKSSQAPKLLFHYYDKDFNNEADTPDNFQSRRPNTSFCFLDIRSPGLGDTAMYLCATSTNPGQGSPLHFGNGTRLTVT.

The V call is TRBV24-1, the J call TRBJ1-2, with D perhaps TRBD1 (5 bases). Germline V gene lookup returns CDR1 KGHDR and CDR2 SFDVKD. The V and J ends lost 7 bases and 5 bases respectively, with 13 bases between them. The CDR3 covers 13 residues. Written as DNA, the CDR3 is TGTGCCACCAGCGAGGGACGGGGGTATGGCTACACCTTC. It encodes CATSEGRGYGYTF.

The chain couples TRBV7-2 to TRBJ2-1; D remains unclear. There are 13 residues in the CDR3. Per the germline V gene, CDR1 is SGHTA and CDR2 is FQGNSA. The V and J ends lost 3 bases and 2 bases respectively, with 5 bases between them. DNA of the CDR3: TGTGCCAGCAGCTTTCTCGCCTACAATGAGCAGTTCTTC. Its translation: CASSFLAYNEQFF.

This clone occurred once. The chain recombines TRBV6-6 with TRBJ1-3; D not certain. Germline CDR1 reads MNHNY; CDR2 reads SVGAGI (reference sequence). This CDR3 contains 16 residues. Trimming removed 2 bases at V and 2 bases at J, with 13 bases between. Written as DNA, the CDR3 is TGTGCCAGCAGTTACAACCCTCCAAGCACTGGAAACACCATATATTTT. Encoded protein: CASSYNPPSTGNTIYF.